This note documents a single T cell receptor beta chain sequence. Antigen unknown. This specimen comes from a study of cytomegalovirus exposure and HLA in healthy donors. Study-wide results and caveats: It was approximately 150 TCR beta chains that were listed as cytomegalovirus-associated. Three CMV-associated chains proved CMV antigen-specific in vitro.

The donors were members of the validation cohort, which comprised 90 to 150 subjects and was separate from the first cohort of roughly 700 subjects. Assay: immunoSEQ multiplex PCR; the TCRdb copy retains only in-frame clones and omits some. This table has about 120,000 clones, about 84% appearing once. The receptor was isolated from a woman aged 25 to 39 in good health and CMV-seronegative. Sequenced material: PBMCs.

The DNA of the CDR3 is TGTGCCAGCAGTGGGTTACGGACTAATGAAAAACTGTTTTTT. This gives the protein CASSGLRTNEKLFF. The rearrangement uses TRBV6-4 and TRBJ1-4; D is unresolved. The CDR3 contains 14 residues. CDR1 MRHNA and CDR2 SNTAGT come from the germline V gene. Trimming pared 4 bases from V and 2 bases from J, leaving 8 bases between.